This T cell receptor (beta chain) was identified during a study of CD8+CD57+ T cells in acquired aplastic anemia. Overall study: The average for DNA from sorted CD4+ and CD8+ cells was 3 to 3.5 ug. Overall study findings and caveats: Both patients and controls carried the same twenty-nine CD8+ CDR3 sequences. Statistical testing detected no significant gap in CD8+ Simpson's diversity between patients and controls.

In this sample, this clonotype turned up once. Its antigen is not known. Both TCR beta VDJ combination and CDR3 sequence profiling were carried out. Genomic DNA was the template for this profiling. TCRdb used MiXCR to reprocess the reads, holding one entry per CDR3 protein. The sample yields approximately 170,000 distinct CDR3 sequences, roughly 50% seen once. The sequenced patients had an expansion of CD8+CD57+ cells seen by flow cytometry. All patients were therapy-naive when blood was sampled. Trimming removed 11 bases from V and 7 bases from J, with 17 bases in between. The CDR3 totals 13 residues. Germline lookup yields CDR1 SNHLY and CDR2 FYNNEI.

Material: sorted CD4+, CD8+, or CD8+CD57+ T cells (not recorded which) from PBMCs. This chain uses TRBV2 with TRBJ1-4, with D possibly TRBD1 on 6 matching bases. The receptor was derived from a human donor with aplastic anemia. The CDR3 spells CAGRGGPSEKLFF. The CDR3 DNA sequence: TGTGCCGGAAGGGGGGGACCTAGTGAAAAACTGTTTTTT.